The T cell receptor beta chain under discussion was sequenced for a study of blood T cells in healthy people across ages. With a J-beta primer mix and a sample-barcoded 5' primer, a second PCR ran roughly 6 to 12 cycles. TCRdb reprocessed the 5' RACE reads via MiXCR and lists one record per CDR3 protein. Seen here are 600,000 to 850,000 distinct CDR3 sequences, roughly 41% observed once, and the top ten hold less than 25%. Study findings and constraints: Compared with aged donors, long-lived donors showed fewer expanded clones, suggesting selection.

They isolated at least 7 million PBMCs from each sample. No fewer than 5 micrograms of total RNA were isolated from every sample. CDR1 LGHNA and CDR2 YNFKEQ come from the germline V gene. The CDR3 consists of 14 residues. V was pared by 0 bases and J by 1 base, with 6 bases between. This clonotype was counted a few times. The antigen is undetermined. Sequenced material: blood. J is TRBJ1-2 and V is TRBV4-2, with D hard to call. The clonotype originates from a woman aged 60-75 years in good health. CDR3 sequence (DNA): TGTGCCAGCAGCCAAGACTTAATTAACTATGGCTACACCTTC. Encoded protein: CASSQDLINYGYTF.